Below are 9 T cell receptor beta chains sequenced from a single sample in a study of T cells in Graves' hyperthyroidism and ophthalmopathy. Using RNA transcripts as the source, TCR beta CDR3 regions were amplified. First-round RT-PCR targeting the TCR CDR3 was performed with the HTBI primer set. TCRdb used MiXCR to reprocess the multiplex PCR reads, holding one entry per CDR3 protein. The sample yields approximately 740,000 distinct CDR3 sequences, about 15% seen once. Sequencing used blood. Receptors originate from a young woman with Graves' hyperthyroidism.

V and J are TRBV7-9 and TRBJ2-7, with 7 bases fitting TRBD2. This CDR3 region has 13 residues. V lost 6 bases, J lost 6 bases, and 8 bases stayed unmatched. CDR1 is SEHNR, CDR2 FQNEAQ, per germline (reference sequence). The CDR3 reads CASSLLSGGEQYF. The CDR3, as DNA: TGTGCCAGCAGTCTGCTATCGGGAGGCGAGCAGTACTTC. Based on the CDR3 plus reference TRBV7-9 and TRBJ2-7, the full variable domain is DTGVSQNPRHKITKRGQNVTFRCDPISEHNRLYWYRQTLGQGPEFLTYFQNEAQLEKSRLLSDRFSAERPKGSFSTLEIQRTEQGDSAMYLCASSLLSGGEQYFGPGTRLTVT.

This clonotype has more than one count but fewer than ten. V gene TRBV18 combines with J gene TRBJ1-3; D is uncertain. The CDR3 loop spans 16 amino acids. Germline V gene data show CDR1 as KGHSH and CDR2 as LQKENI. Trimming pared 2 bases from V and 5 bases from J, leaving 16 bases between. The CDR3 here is CASSPGRGSHRNTIYF. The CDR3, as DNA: TGTGCCAGCTCACCAGGGCGGGGTTCTCATCGAAACACCATATATTTT.

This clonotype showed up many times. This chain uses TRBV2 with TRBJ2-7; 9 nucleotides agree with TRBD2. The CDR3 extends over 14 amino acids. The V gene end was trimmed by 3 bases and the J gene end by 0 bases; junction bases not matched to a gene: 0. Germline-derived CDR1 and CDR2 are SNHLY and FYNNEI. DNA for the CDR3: TGTGCCAGCAGTGATAGCGGGAGCTCCTACGAGCAGTACTTC. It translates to CASSDSGSSYEQYF. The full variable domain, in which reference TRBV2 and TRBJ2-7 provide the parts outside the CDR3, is EPEVTQTPSHQVTQMGQEVILRCVPISNHLYFYWYRQILGQKVEFLVSFYNNEISEKSEIFDDQFSVERPDGSNFTLKIRSTKLEDSAMYFCASSDSGSSYEQYFGPGTRLTVT.

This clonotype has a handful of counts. As DNA, the CDR3 is TGTGCCAGCAGCGCTAGCGGGAGTTACGGGGAGCTGTTTTTT. Residues: CASSASGSYGELFF. V usage is TRBV9 and J usage is TRBJ2-2, with 10 bases matching TRBD2. Germline CDR1 reads SGDLS; CDR2 reads YYNGEE. This CDR3 region has 14 residues. Trimming cost V 3 bases and J 7 bases; bases outside gene matches: 3.

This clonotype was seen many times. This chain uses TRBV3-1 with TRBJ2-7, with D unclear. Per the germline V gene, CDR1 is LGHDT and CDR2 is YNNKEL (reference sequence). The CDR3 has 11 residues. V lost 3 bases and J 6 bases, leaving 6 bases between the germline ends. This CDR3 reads CASSQETEQYF. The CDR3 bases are TGTGCCAGCAGCCAGGAGACCGAGCAGTACTTC.

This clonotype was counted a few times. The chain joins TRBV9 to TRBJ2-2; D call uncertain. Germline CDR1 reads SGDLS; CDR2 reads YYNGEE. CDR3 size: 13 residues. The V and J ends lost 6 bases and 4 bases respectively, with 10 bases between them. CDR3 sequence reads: CASTWTSTGELFF. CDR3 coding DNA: TGTGCCAGCACCTGGACGAGCACCGGGGAGCTGTTTTTT.

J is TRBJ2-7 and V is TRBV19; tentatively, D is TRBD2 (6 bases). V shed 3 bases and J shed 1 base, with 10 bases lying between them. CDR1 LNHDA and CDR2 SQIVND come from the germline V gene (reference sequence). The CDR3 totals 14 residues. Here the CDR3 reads CASSIGGPSYEQYF. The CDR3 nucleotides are TGTGCCAGTAGTATCGGGGGACCGTCCTACGAGCAGTACTTC.

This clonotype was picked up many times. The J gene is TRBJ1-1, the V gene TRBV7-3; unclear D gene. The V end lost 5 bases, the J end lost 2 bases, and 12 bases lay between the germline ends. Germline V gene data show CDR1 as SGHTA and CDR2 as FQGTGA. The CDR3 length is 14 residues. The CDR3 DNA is TGTGCCAGCAGCGCACACCCCCTTAACACTGAAGCTTTCTTT. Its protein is CASSAHPLNTEAFF.

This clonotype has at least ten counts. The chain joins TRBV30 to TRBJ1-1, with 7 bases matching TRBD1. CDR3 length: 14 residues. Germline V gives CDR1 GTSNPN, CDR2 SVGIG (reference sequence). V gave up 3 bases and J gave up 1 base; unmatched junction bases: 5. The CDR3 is CAWRMTGPNTEAFF. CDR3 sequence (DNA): TGTGCCTGGAGAATGACAGGGCCGAACACTGAAGCTTTCTTT.